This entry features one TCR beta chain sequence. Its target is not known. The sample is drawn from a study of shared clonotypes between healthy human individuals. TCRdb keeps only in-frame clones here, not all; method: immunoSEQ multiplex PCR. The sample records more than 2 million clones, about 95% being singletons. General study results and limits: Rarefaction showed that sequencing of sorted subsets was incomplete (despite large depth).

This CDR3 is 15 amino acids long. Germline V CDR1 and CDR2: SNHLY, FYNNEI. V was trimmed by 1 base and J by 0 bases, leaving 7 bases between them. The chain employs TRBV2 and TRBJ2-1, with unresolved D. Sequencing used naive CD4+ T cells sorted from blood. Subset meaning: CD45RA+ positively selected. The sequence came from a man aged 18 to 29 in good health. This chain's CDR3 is CASSEGRSSYNEQFF. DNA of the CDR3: TGTGCCAGCAGTGAAGGACGGAGCTCCTACAATGAGCAGTTCTTC.